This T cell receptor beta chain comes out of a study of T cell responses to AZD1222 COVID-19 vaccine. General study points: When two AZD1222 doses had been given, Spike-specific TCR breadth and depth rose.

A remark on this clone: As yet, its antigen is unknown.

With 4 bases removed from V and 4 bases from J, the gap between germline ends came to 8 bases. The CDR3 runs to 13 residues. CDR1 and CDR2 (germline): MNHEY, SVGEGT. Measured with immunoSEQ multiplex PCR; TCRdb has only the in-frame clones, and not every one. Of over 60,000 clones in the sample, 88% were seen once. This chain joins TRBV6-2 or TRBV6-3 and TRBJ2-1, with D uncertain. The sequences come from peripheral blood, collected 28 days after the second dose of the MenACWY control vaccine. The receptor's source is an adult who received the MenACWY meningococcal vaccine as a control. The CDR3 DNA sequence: TGTGCCAGCAGTTTAAACCTGTACAATGAGCAGTTCTTC. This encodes CASSLNLYNEQFF.